Below are 31 T cell receptor beta chains sequenced from a single sample in a study. TCRdb processed the RT-PCR reads anew with MiXCR; each CDR3 protein has one entry. Of about 680,000 distinct CDR3 sequences listed, 12% to 15% are singletons. Material: memory CD4+ T cells from blood. These receptors were collected from a female donor in good health, serving as a healthy control.

This clonotype occurred many times. The CDR3 protein is CASSPTGESGNIQYF. Written as DNA, the CDR3 is TGTGCCAGCAGTCCTACTGGGGAGTCCGGAAACATTCAGTACTTC. The genes are TRBV25-1 and TRBJ2-4; possibly TRBD2 for D (5 bases). The CDR3 extends over 15 amino acids. Trimming took 5 bases from V and 6 from J, leaving 17 bases between them. From germline, CDR1 is MGHDK and CDR2 SYGVNS.

This clonotype was counted ten times or more. This chain uses TRBV7-2 with TRBJ2-2, with 10 bases lining up with TRBD2. The CDR3 has 18 amino acids. In germline, CDR1 is SGHTA, CDR2 FQGNSA. J lost 5 bases, V lost 2 bases, and 11 bases had no gene match. The CDR3 nucleotides are TGTGCCAGCAGCTTAAAGGCGCTAGCGGGAGTTGGAACCGGGGAGCTGTTTTTT. It yields the protein CASSLKALAGVGTGELFF.

This clonotype has a handful of counts. The chain carries TRBV7-2 and TRBJ2-3, with D uncertain. Germline loops: CDR1 SGHTA, CDR2 FQGNSA. This CDR3 region has 14 residues. Deletions cut 1 base from V and 2 bases from J, with 7 bases between. CDR3 bases: TGTGCCAGCAGCTTAGTGGGTCTCACAGATACGCAGTATTTT. This translates into CASSLVGLTDTQYF.

At least ten counts were recorded for this clonotype. The J gene is TRBJ2-7, the V gene TRBV29-1; the D gene is possibly TRBD1 (7 bases). Trimming shortened V by 7 bases and J by 3 bases, and 13 bases separated the two germline ends. Per the germline V gene, CDR1 is SQVTM and CDR2 is ANQGSEA. CDR3 length: 12 residues. CDR3 in amino acids: CSGGDSFYEQYF. CDR3 sequence (DNA): TGCAGCGGGGGGGACAGTTTCTACGAGCAGTACTTC.

The V call is TRBV9, the J call TRBJ2-3; 7 bases are a match to TRBD1. The V gene end was trimmed by 4 bases and the J gene end by 4 bases; junction bases not matched to a gene: 3. CDR3 length: 13 residues. Germline assignment: CDR1 SGDLS and CDR2 YYNGEE. The CDR3 nucleotides are TGTGCCAGCAGCATTGACAGGGCAGATACGCAGTATTTT. It specifies CASSIDRADTQYF.

On this clonotype: A much larger clonotype is one base distant, so this may be a read error. V is TRBV7-2 and J is TRBJ2-7, with D unresolved. The CDR3 is 14 residues long. Germline loops: CDR1 SGHTA, CDR2 FQGNSA. V shed 2 bases and J shed 8 bases, with 16 bases lying between them. The CDR3 protein is CASSLMVTQYKQYF. The CDR3 DNA sequence: TGTGCCAGCAGCTTAATGGTGACCCAGTACAAGCAGTACTTC.

The V gene is TRBV6-2 or TRBV6-3, the J gene TRBJ2-7; D possibly uses TRBD1 or TRBD2 (5 bases each). Germline CDR1 and CDR2: MNHEY and SVGEGT. There are 17 residues in the CDR3. Trimming left V 0 bases short and J 2 bases short, with 17 bases between. DNA for the CDR3: TGTGCCAGCAGTTACTCGAGCTACGGGGCGAGGGCCTACGAGCAGTACTTC. Amino acids: CASSYSSYGARAYEQYF.

This clonotype has a count of ten or more. J is TRBJ2-6 and V is TRBV4-3; D call uncertain. Germline lookup yields CDR1 LGHNA and CDR2 YSLEER. This CDR3 spans 17 amino acids. V lost 1 base and J 0 bases, leaving 10 bases between the germline ends. The CDR3 is CASSQASGLSGANVLTF. The CDR3 DNA is TGCGCCAGCAGCCAAGCGTCTGGGCTCTCTGGGGCCAACGTCCTGACTTTC.

Many counts were recorded for this clonotype. The gene calls are TRBV12-3 or TRBV12-4 and TRBJ2-2; 7 nucleotides line up with TRBD2. Trimming at V came to 3 bases and at J to 2 bases, leaving 12 bases not matched to a gene. The CDR3 runs to 18 residues. The CDR3 sequence is CASSFFFPREDNTGELFF. The CDR3 DNA reads TGTGCCAGCAGTTTCTTTTTTCCCCGGGAGGACAACACCGGGGAGCTGTTTTTT.

The chain has TRBV24-1 and TRBJ2-3; 9 bases are a match to TRBD1. The CDR3 consists of 17 residues. Germline loops: CDR1 KGHDR, CDR2 SFDVKD. The V gene end was trimmed by 6 bases and the J gene end by 2 bases; junction bases not matched to a gene: 11. The CDR3 is CATSPLSDRGDTDTQYF. CDR3 nucleotide sequence: TGTGCCACCAGTCCCCTTTCCGACAGGGGGGACACAGATACGCAGTATTTT.

The J gene is TRBJ2-5, the V gene TRBV7-7; TRBD2 is a possible D gene (5 bases). In germline, CDR1 is SSHAT, CDR2 FNYEAQ (reference sequence). Deletions cut 5 bases from V and 10 bases from J, with 17 bases between. The CDR3 is 13 residues long. CDR3: CASSGSPGMIQYF. The CDR3, as DNA: TGTGCCAGCAGCGGTTCCCCGGGGATGATCCAGTACTTC.

The gene calls are TRBV7-2 and TRBJ2-7; D is unclear. The CDR3 is 13 residues long. The germline V and J ends were trimmed by 5 bases and 5 bases, with 13 bases remaining between them. Germline CDR1 reads SGHTA; CDR2 reads FQGNSA. The CDR3: CASSAVGWDEQYF. The CDR3 bases are TGTGCCAGCAGCGCCGTGGGGTGGGACGAGCAGTACTTC.

This clonotype has a handful of counts. The chain has TRBV6-2 or TRBV6-3 and TRBJ2-1, with D perhaps assigned TRBD1 or TRBD2 (5 bases each). This CDR3 is 11 amino acids long. V was cut by 10 bases and J by 7 bases, with 11 bases left in between. Germline V lookup: CDR1 MNHEY, CDR2 SVGEGT. The CDR3 protein is CAIRDGNEQFF. The DNA for the CDR3 is TGTGCCATCAGGGACGGGAATGAGCAGTTCTTC.

V gene TRBV5-1 combines with J gene TRBJ2-2, with D maybe TRBD1 (6 bases). From germline, CDR1 is SGHRS and CDR2 YFSETQ. The CDR3 is made up of 15 amino acids. V was trimmed by 3 bases and J by 0 bases, leaving 9 bases between them. The CDR3, as DNA: TGCGCCAGCAGCTCGGGACACACGAACACCGGGGAGCTGTTTTTT. Amino acid sequence: CASSSGHTNTGELFF.

The chain carries TRBV6-6 and TRBJ2-1, with D unresolved. Germline CDR1 reads MNHNY; CDR2 reads SVGAGI (reference sequence). The CDR3 length is 11 residues. Trimming took off 2 bases at V and 8 bases at J, with 4 bases between the two ends. CDR3 bases: TGTGCCAGCAGTTACGGCGATGAGCAGTTCTTC. Translating it yields CASSYGDEQFF.

The chain combines TRBV12-3 or TRBV12-4 with TRBJ2-1; the match to TRBD2 covers 8 bases. The CDR3 is 15 amino acids. J was trimmed by 7 bases and V by 6 bases; bases with no gene match: 11. CDR3 in amino acids: CASRPTGGRWNEQFF. The DNA for the CDR3 is TGTGCCAGCAGACCTACTGGCGGGAGGTGGAATGAGCAGTTCTTC.

This clonotype was counted only a few times. This chain links TRBV6-2 or TRBV6-3 with TRBJ2-5; maybe TRBD2 (5 bases). CDR1 MNHEY and CDR2 SVGEGT come from the germline V gene. V was clipped by 4 bases and J by 1 base, with 10 bases between them. This CDR3 spans 14 amino acids. The CDR3 protein is CASSSSGSQETQYF. CDR3 sequence (DNA): TGTGCCAGCAGTTCGAGCGGCTCCCAAGAGACCCAGTACTTC.

This clonotype appeared many times. The chain recombines TRBV4-1 with TRBJ1-1; unclear D gene. The CDR3 spans 19 residues. Between the trimmed V and J ends, which lost 0 bases and 3 bases, there was a span of 23 bases. In germline, CDR1 is MGHRA, CDR2 YSYEKL. CDR3: CASSQDAAGSLLIHTEAFF. In DNA form, the CDR3 reads TGCGCCAGCAGCCAAGATGCCGCCGGGAGTCTCTTGATCCACACTGAAGCTTTCTTT.

This clonotype was picked up a small number of times. The chain uses TRBV7-8 and TRBJ1-1; perhaps TRBD1 as D (6 bases). Trimming removed 6 bases at V and 2 bases at J, with 13 bases between. The CDR3 extends over 14 amino acids. Germline V gives CDR1 SGHVS, CDR2 FQNEAQ. CDR3 coding DNA: TGTGCCAGCAGAAGTTACAGGGATAACACTGAAGCTTTCTTT. The encoded protein is CASRSYRDNTEAFF.

This clonotype occurred once. The chain joins TRBV7-2 to TRBJ1-5; D gene ambiguous. Looked up from germline, CDR1 is SGHTA and CDR2 is FQGNSA. V was shortened by 3 bases and J by 4 bases, with 7 bases between the two germline ends. The CDR3 spans 13 residues. The CDR3 coding sequence is TGTGCCAGCAGCTTCAGGAGGAATCAGCCCCAGCATTTT. This encodes CASSFRRNQPQHF.

There are many counts of this clonotype. CDR3 coding DNA: TGCGCCAGCAGCCAAGATAATGGGGGGACAGGGAGTCGAGAGCAGTACTTC. It encodes CASSQDNGGTGSREQYF. The chain combines TRBV4-3 with TRBJ2-7, with 9 positions matching TRBD1. Germline V gene sequence: CDR1 LGHNA, CDR2 YSLEER. V was clipped by 0 bases and J by 7 bases; unmatched bases: 13. The CDR3 is 17 amino acids.

This clonotype was picked up a small number of times. The chain has TRBV28 and TRBJ1-5; D perhaps matches TRBD1 (6 bases). V lost 5 bases, J lost 7 bases, and 21 bases lay in between. The CDR3 length is 16 residues. The germline CDR1 and CDR2 sequences are MDHEN and SYDVKM. CDR3 DNA sequence: TGTGCCAGCAGTCTTAATGGGGTACAGGGAAGACAGCCCCAGCATTTT. The encoded protein is CASSLNGVQGRQPQHF.

V and J are TRBV18 and TRBJ2-2; D is undetermined. Germline V lookup: CDR1 KGHSH, CDR2 LQKENI. V gave up 4 bases and J gave up 0 bases, with 9 bases separating them. The CDR3 is 15 amino acids. The DNA of the CDR3 is TGTGCCAGCTCACGGGCGGAGACGAACACCGGGGAGCTGTTTTTT. Translation: CASSRAETNTGELFF.

The J gene is TRBJ1-1, the V gene TRBV10-3; D call uncertain. The germline V gene has CDR1 ENHRY and CDR2 SYGVKD. With 3 bases removed from V and 3 bases from J, the gap between germline ends came to 11 bases. The CDR3 consists of 14 residues. CDR3 sequence reads: CAISENQRDTEAFF. The CDR3 DNA reads TGTGCCATCAGTGAAAACCAGAGGGACACTGAAGCTTTCTTT.

This clonotype has at least ten counts. The chain recombines TRBV4-3 with TRBJ2-3; TRBD1 matches 8 bases. Germline V gene lookup returns CDR1 LGHNA and CDR2 YSLEER. CDR3 length: 16 amino acids. V shed 4 bases, J shed 6 bases, and the junction held 12 bases outside the gene matches. CDR3 region: CASSRDRGRWADTQYF. For the CDR3, the DNA is TGCGCCAGCAGCCGTGACAGGGGAAGGTGGGCCGATACGCAGTATTTT.

In this sample, this clonotype turned up many times. This sequence joins TRBV5-1 and TRBJ1-4; 10 bases agree with TRBD1. The V and J ends lost 3 bases and 7 bases, in that order; junction bases with no gene match: 9. The CDR3 loop spans 16 amino acids. The germline CDR1 and CDR2 sequences are SGHRS and YFSETQ. This CDR3 is CASSSGTGVEGEKLFF. In DNA, the CDR3 is TGCGCCAGCAGCTCCGGGACAGGGGTTGAGGGTGAAAAACTGTTTTTT.

This clonotype was recorded many times. CDR3 DNA sequence: TGTGCCAGCAGTCCTATTTTTGGGGGGAGCAGCTCCTACAATGAGCAGTTCTTC. Its protein product is CASSPIFGGSSSYNEQFF. The chain is built from TRBV27 and TRBJ2-1; possibly TRBD2 for D (6 bases). This CDR3 spans 18 amino acids. CDR1 is MNHEY and CDR2 is SMNVEV in the germline V gene (reference sequence). Trimming pared 5 bases from V and 0 bases from J, leaving 20 bases between.

This clonotype was observed at least ten times. This sequence joins TRBV5-6 and TRBJ2-3; D is undetermined. The germline gives CDR1 SGHDT, CDR2 YYEEEE. V lost 1 base, J lost 1 base, and 10 bases lay in between. There are 15 residues in the CDR3. The DNA for the CDR3 is TGTGCCAGCAGCTTGAATATCGAGGGCACAGATACGCAGTATTTT. Protein product: CASSLNIEGTDTQYF.

The rearrangement links TRBV29-1 to TRBJ2-1; a weak D match, TRBD2 (5 bases). From germline, CDR1 is SQVTM and CDR2 ANQGSEA. V lost 4 bases and J lost 2, with 12 bases in between. CDR3 size: 14 residues. This CDR3 is CSVGFRGTYNEQFF. CDR3 in DNA: TGCAGCGTTGGTTTTCGGGGAACCTACAATGAGCAGTTCTTC.

This clonotype was recorded many times. The chain recombines TRBV28 with TRBJ2-3; 10 bases line up with TRBD1. This CDR3 contains 16 residues. The J segment lost 6 bases and the V segment lost 0 bases, leaving 6 bases of the junction unmatched. Looked up from germline, CDR1 is MDHEN and CDR2 is SYDVKM. The CDR3 DNA follows: TGTGCCAGCAGTTTATGGGGGACAGGGGTTGAGGATACGCAGTATTTT. It encodes CASSLWGTGVEDTQYF.

V usage is TRBV7-9 and J usage is TRBJ1-2, with D maybe TRBD1 (6 bases). The CDR3 is 15 amino acids. Germline V gene data show CDR1 as SEHNR and CDR2 as FQNEAQ (reference sequence). The V and J ends lost 4 bases and 3 bases respectively, with 15 bases between them. In nucleotides, the CDR3 is TGTGCCAGCAGCTCCCGGGGGCGGGGTGACTATGGCTACACCTTC. Translation gives CASSSRGRGDYGYTF.